Listed below are T cell receptor beta chains from one sample, sequenced in a study of T cells in localized non-small cell lung cancer. The assay was immunoSEQ multiplex PCR, and TCRdb's table has in-frame clones only and misses some. This table has about 59,000 clones, about nine tenths appearing once. The sample here was peripheral blood, taken before any cancer treatment. The receptors stem from a man aged 40 to 75 with stage I lung adenocarcinoma. The CDR3 runs from the conserved cysteine through the conserved F or W. D genes are given only for firm matches. Clone size is stated in some rows and not others, as once, few, many or a class when expanded.

j_call: TRBJ2-7; cdr3_length: 13; d_call: TRBD2; clone_size: NA; v_call: TRBV6-6; cdr3_aa: CASRGTSDYEQYF; cdr3_nt: TGTGCCAGCAGAGGGACTAGTGACTACGAGCAGTACTTC
j_call: TRBJ2-3; cdr3_length: 15; d_call: TRBD2; clone_size: NA; v_call: TRBV6-4; cdr3_aa: CASSDSGRATDTQYF; cdr3_nt: TGTGCCAGCAGTGACAGCGGGAGGGCCACAGATACGCAGTATTTT
j_call: TRBJ2-7; cdr3_length: 14; d_call: TRBD2; clone_size: NA; v_call: TRBV6-5; cdr3_aa: CASRGLAGPYEQYF; cdr3_nt: TGTGCCAGCAGGGGACTAGCGGGACCCTACGAGCAGTACTTC
j_call: TRBJ2-7; cdr3_length: 15; d_call: TRBD1; clone_size: NA; v_call: TRBV28; cdr3_aa: CASSLEDRASYEQYF; cdr3_nt: TGTGCCAGCAGTTTAGAAGACAGGGCGTCCTACGAGCAGTACTTC
j_call: TRBJ2-2; cdr3_length: 13; d_call: NA; clone_size: NA; v_call: TRBV27; cdr3_aa: CASSLPHTGELFF; cdr3_nt: TGTGCCAGCAGTTTACCTCACACCGGGGAGCTGTTTTTT
j_call: TRBJ2-1; cdr3_length: 11; d_call: NA; clone_size: few; v_call: TRBV19; cdr3_aa: CASSRLNEQFF; cdr3_nt: TGTGCCAGTAGTAGACTGAATGAGCAGTTCTTC
j_call: TRBJ1-3; cdr3_length: 15; d_call: NA; clone_size: once; v_call: TRBV5-8; cdr3_aa: CASSPRVSSGNTIYF; cdr3_nt: TGTGCCAGCAGCCCGAGGGTGAGCTCTGGAAACACCATATATTTT
j_call: TRBJ2-5; cdr3_length: 17; d_call: TRBD2; clone_size: NA; v_call: TRBV19; cdr3_aa: CASSMGSSGRKRETQYF; cdr3_nt: TGTGCCAGTAGTATGGGGTCTAGCGGCCGAAAAAGAGAGACCCAGTACTTC
j_call: TRBJ1-2; cdr3_length: 16; d_call: NA; clone_size: once; v_call: TRBV7-2; cdr3_aa: CASSLARFQGFYGYTF; cdr3_nt: TGTGCCAGCAGCTTAGCGAGATTCCAGGGCTTCTATGGCTACACCTTC
j_call: TRBJ2-3; cdr3_length: 15; d_call: TRBD2; clone_size: NA; v_call: TRBV18; cdr3_aa: CASSLTSGSTDTQYF; cdr3_nt: TGTGCCAGCTCACTGACTAGCGGAAGCACAGATACGCAGTATTTT
j_call: TRBJ2-1; cdr3_length: 15; d_call: TRBD2; clone_size: NA; v_call: TRBV6-6; cdr3_aa: CASSYGLAGYNEQFF; cdr3_nt: TGTGCCAGCAGTTACGGGCTAGCGGGCTACAATGAGCAGTTCTTC
j_call: TRBJ2-1; cdr3_length: 14; d_call: NA; clone_size: NA; v_call: TRBV6-1; cdr3_aa: CASSEWSSYNEQFF; cdr3_nt: TGTGCCAGCAGTGAGTGGTCCTCCTACAATGAGCAGTTCTTC
j_call: TRBJ1-1; cdr3_length: 13; d_call: NA; clone_size: NA; v_call: TRBV27; cdr3_aa: CASRSAAYTEAFF; cdr3_nt: TGTGCCAGCAGGTCTGCGGCCTACACTGAAGCTTTCTTT
j_call: TRBJ2-1; cdr3_length: 13; d_call: NA; clone_size: NA; v_call: TRBV6-1; cdr3_aa: CASSEKWDNEQFF; cdr3_nt: TGTGCCAGCAGTGAAAAATGGGACAATGAGCAGTTCTTC
j_call: TRBJ2-5; cdr3_length: 15; d_call: TRBD1; clone_size: NA; v_call: TRBV7-9; cdr3_aa: CASSRGTGLEETQYF; cdr3_nt: TGTGCCAGCAGTCGAGGGACAGGCCTCGAAGAGACCCAGTACTTC
j_call: TRBJ1-4; cdr3_length: 13; d_call: NA; clone_size: NA; v_call: TRBV2; cdr3_aa: CASRPSVREKLFF; cdr3_nt: TGTGCCAGCAGGCCCTCCGTAAGGGAAAAACTGTTTTTT
j_call: TRBJ1-2; cdr3_length: 15; d_call: NA; clone_size: NA; v_call: TRBV5-1; cdr3_aa: CASSLIGNRGDGYTF; cdr3_nt: TGCGCCAGCAGCTTGATCGGCAACCGGGGTGATGGCTACACCTTC
j_call: TRBJ2-1; cdr3_length: 16; d_call: NA; clone_size: NA; v_call: TRBV4-3; cdr3_aa: CASSQPPGRTYNEQFF; cdr3_nt: TGCGCCAGCAGCCAACCGCCAGGTCGTACCTACAATGAGCAGTTCTTC
j_call: TRBJ2-1; cdr3_length: 15; d_call: TRBD2; clone_size: NA; v_call: TRBV5-4; cdr3_aa: CASSETSGRFNEQFF; cdr3_nt: TGTGCCAGCAGCGAGACTAGCGGGAGGTTTAATGAGCAGTTCTTC